Below are 11 T cell receptor beta chains sequenced from a single sample in a study of breast tumors, draining lymph nodes, adjacent tissues. TCRdb re-derived calls from the multiplex PCR reads in MiXCR, one entry per CDR3 protein. Among about 25,000 distinct CDR3 sequences listed, roughly 20% were seen once. Sequences were obtained from breast tumor tissue. The source is a female donor with breast cancer. Some clones in this sample may be carry-over from other donors' samples.

This clonotype is categorized as medium-sized. The CDR3 loop reads CASSQDHPGNYEQYF. In DNA, the CDR3 is TGCGCCAGCAGCCAAGATCATCCCGGGAACTACGAGCAGTACTTC. The J gene is TRBJ2-7, the V gene TRBV4-1; tentatively, D is TRBD2 (5 bases). The CDR3 is made up of 15 amino acids. V dropped 0 bases and J dropped 3 bases, with 12 bases sitting between them. Germline values: CDR1 MGHRA, CDR2 YSYEKL.

There are a few counts of this clonotype. V gene TRBV5-4 combines with J gene TRBJ2-1; 12 nucleotides align to TRBD2. Trimming took 2 bases from V and 5 from J; bases not matched to a gene: 8. The CDR3 length is 17 residues. The V gene's germline CDR1 is SGHNT and CDR2 YYREEE (reference sequence). Here the CDR3 DNA reads TGTGCCAGCAGCTTCCCTTTAGGGACTAGCGGGCACAATGAGCAGTTCTTC. This encodes CASSFPLGTSGHNEQFF. Combining the CDR3 with reference TRBV5-4 and TRBJ2-1 gives the whole variable domain ETGVTQSPTHLIKTRGQQVTLRCSSQSGHNTVSWYQQALGQGPQFIFQYYREEENGRGNFPPRFSGLQFPNYSSELNVNALELDDSALYLCASSFPLGTSGHNEQFFGPGTRLTVL.

This rearrangement joins TRBV6-4 to TRBJ2-1; 8 nucleotides line up with TRBD1. The V gene end was trimmed by 5 bases and the J gene end by 4 bases; junction bases not matched to a gene: 10. Germline V lookup: CDR1 MRHNA, CDR2 SNTAGT. The CDR3 sequence is 16 residues long. The CDR3 spells CASSSSGTGHYNEQFF. The CDR3 DNA reads as TGTGCCAGCAGTAGCTCCGGGACAGGCCATTACAATGAGCAGTTCTTC.

As for this clonotype: Being one base from a much bigger clone, this may be a read error. The chain's CDR3 is CASSRVGAGASSGANVLTF. The CDR3 DNA reads as TGTGCCAGCAGCCGAGTAGGAGCAGGGGCGAGCTCTGGGGCCAACGTCCTGACTTTC. The rearrangement joins TRBV4-2 to TRBJ2-6; D is possibly TRBD1 (6 bases). This CDR3 has 19 amino acids. Germline V lookup: CDR1 LGHNA, CDR2 YNFKEQ. V gave up 4 bases and J gave up 0 bases, with 19 bases separating them.

There are many counts of this clonotype. The J gene is TRBJ2-3, the V gene TRBV6-5; 8 bases align to TRBD2. There are 14 residues in the CDR3. CDR1 MNHEY and CDR2 SVGAGI come from the germline V gene. V lost 5 bases to trimming and J lost 8 bases; unmatched junction nucleotides: 9. CDR3 protein: CASSGSSGKGTQYF. CDR3 coding DNA: TGTGCCAGCAGTGGGAGTAGCGGGAAAGGTACGCAGTATTTT.

This chain uses TRBV5-1 with TRBJ1-1; 8 nucleotides match TRBD1. After removal of 4 bases from V and 5 bases from J, the junction contained 4 bases not matched to a gene. This CDR3 is 13 amino acids long. Germline V gene sequence: CDR1 SGHRS, CDR2 YFSETQ. The CDR3 DNA is TGCGCCAGCAGCCCGGGACAGGAGACTGAAGCTTTCTTT. Its translation: CASSPGQETEAFF.

The J gene is TRBJ1-2, the V gene TRBV20-1, with 8 bases lining up with TRBD1. From germline, CDR1 is DFQATT and CDR2 SNEGSKA (reference sequence). Unmatched junction bases numbered 4, after V lost 1 base and J lost 9 bases. The CDR3 extends over 12 amino acids. CDR3 nucleotides: TGCAGTGCTAGAGGGGACAGGACCAGCTACACCTTC. Its translation is CSARGDRTSYTF.

This clonotype came up many times. V and J are TRBV20-1 and TRBJ1-6; D possibly corresponds to TRBD1 (6 bases). Trimming took 3 bases from V and 0 from J, leaving 9 bases between them. This CDR3 contains 15 residues. Germline V gives CDR1 DFQATT, CDR2 SNEGSKA (reference sequence). The CDR3 reads CSARDSNSYNSPLHF. The DNA of the CDR3 is TGCAGTGCTAGGGACAGCAACTCCTATAATTCACCCCTCCACTTT.

This clonotype was found many times. For the CDR3, the DNA is TGTGCCAGCAGCTCATATGGGGGGGAGACCCAGTACTTC. It codes for CASSSYGGETQYF. J is TRBJ2-5 and V is TRBV11-2; possible D gene TRBD2, 6 bases. V lost 4 bases to trimming and J lost 5 bases, with 11 bases between them. The CDR3 covers 13 residues. The germline gives CDR1 SGHAT, CDR2 FQNNGV.

This clonotype showed up many times. The genes are TRBV28 and TRBJ2-1; 7 bases line up with TRBD2. The germline V gene has CDR1 MDHEN and CDR2 SYDVKM. V lost 5 bases, J lost 5 bases, and 9 bases stayed unmatched. This CDR3 region has 15 residues. The CDR3 loop reads CASSPWGGNDNEQFF. CDR3 coding DNA: TGTGCCAGCAGTCCCTGGGGAGGGAACGACAATGAGCAGTTCTTC.

This clonotype was detected many times. CDR3 sequence reads: CATSRDSGGVSNQPQHF. Written as DNA, the CDR3 is TGTGCCACCAGCAGAGATTCAGGGGGCGTTAGCAATCAGCCCCAGCATTTT. This chain links TRBV15 with TRBJ1-5; 8 bases match TRBD1. The V gene end was trimmed by 0 bases and the J gene end by 0 bases; junction bases not matched to a gene: 4. This CDR3 contains 17 residues. Germline loops: CDR1 LNHNV, CDR2 YYDKDF (reference sequence).